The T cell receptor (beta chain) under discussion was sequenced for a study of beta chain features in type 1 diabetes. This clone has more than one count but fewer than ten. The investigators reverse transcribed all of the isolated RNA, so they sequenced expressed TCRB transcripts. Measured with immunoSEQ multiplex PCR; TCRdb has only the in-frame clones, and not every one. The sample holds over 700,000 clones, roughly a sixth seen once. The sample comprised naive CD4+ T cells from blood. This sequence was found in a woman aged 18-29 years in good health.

In nucleotides, the CDR3 is TGCGCCAGCAGCCAAGCAGGGAGGAGGACCGGGGAGCTGTTTTTT. Its translation: CASSQAGRRTGELFF. V and J are TRBV4-3 and TRBJ2-2, with a tentative D call TRBD2 (6 bases). This CDR3 is 15 amino acids long. The germline V and J ends were trimmed by 1 base and 5 bases, with 11 bases remaining between them. Germline values: CDR1 LGHNA, CDR2 YSLEER.